The sequence of this TCR beta chain was determined in a study of cytomegalovirus exposure and HLA in healthy donors. Both 60 Vbeta primers and 13 Jbeta primers went into the PCR. Data came from immunoSEQ multiplex PCR; TCRdb stores just in-frame clones and leaves some out. The sample includes some 120,000 clones, 8.5% to 10% of them seen just once. This clone was recorded at least ten times. No antigen is known for it. Study observations and caveats: The study assumed roughly uniform donor sequencing depth for presence/absence analyses. Immune exposure information available was restricted to CMV serostatus. With later analysis, a missense DCLRE1C variant became linked to TCR beta V- and J-gene trimming.

CDR1 MGHRA and CDR2 YSYEKL come from the germline V gene. CDR3 length: 16 residues. V was pared by 2 bases and J by 6 bases, with 10 bases of the junction left unmatched. The chain combines TRBV4-1 with TRBJ1-5, with 7 bases aligning to TRBD1. The sample comprised PBMCs. The clonotype was recovered from a man aged 40-49 years in good health and CMV-seronegative. CDR3: CASSQTPARGPQPQHF. CDR3 bases: TGCGCCAGCAGCCAAACCCCCGCAAGGGGGCCTCAGCCCCAGCATTTT.